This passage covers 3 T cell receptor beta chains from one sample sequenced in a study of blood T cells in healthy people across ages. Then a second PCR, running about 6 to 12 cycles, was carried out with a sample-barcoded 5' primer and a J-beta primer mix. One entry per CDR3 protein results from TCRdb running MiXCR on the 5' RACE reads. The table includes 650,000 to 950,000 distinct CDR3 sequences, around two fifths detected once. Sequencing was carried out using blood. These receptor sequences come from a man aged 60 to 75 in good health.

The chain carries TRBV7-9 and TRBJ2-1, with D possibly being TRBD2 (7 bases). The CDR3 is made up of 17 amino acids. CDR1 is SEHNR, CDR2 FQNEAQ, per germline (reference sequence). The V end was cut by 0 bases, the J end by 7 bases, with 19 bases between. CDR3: CASSLARVGGPGNEQFF. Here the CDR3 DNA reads TGTGCCAGCAGCTTAGCGCGCGTCGGGGGGCCGGGTAATGAGCAGTTCTTC. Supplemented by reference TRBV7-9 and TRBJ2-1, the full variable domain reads DTGVSQNPRHKITKRGQNVTFRCDPISEHNRLYWYRQTLGQGPEFLTYFQNEAQLEKSRLLSDRFSAERPKGSFSTLEIQRTEQGDSAMYLCASSLARVGGPGNEQFFGPGTRLTVL.

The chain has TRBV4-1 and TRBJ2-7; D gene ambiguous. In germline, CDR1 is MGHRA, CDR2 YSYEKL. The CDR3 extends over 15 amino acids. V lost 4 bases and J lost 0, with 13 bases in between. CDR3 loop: CASSRARDPSYEQYF. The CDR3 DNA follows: TGCGCCAGCAGCCGCGCACGAGATCCCTCCTACGAGCAGTACTTC.

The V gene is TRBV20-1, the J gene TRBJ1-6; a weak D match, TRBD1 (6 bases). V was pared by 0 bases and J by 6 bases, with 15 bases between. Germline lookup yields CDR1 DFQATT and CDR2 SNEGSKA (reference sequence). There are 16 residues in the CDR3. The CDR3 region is CSARDLAGGGNSPLHF. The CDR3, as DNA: TGCAGTGCTAGAGATTTGGCGGGGGGCGGTAATTCACCCCTCCACTTT.